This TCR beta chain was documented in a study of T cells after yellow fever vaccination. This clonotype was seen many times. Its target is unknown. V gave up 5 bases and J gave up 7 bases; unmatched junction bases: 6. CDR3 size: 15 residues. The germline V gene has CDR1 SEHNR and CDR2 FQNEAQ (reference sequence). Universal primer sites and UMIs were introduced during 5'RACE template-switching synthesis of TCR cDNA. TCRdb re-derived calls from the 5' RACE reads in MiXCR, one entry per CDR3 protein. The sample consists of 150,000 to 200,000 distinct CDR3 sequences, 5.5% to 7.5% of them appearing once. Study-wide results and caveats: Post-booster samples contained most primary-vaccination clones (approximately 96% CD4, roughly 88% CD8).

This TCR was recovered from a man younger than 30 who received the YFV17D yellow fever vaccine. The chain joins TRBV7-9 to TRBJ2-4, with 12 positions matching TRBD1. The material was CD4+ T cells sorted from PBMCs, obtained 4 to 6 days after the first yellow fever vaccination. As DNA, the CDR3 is TGTGCCAGCAGCCGCGGGACAGGGGGCAGTAACATTCAGTACTTC. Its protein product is CASSRGTGGSNIQYF.